The 18 T cell receptor beta chains below were found in one sample sequenced in a study of blood T cell repertoires in COVID-19. Profiling relied on immunoSEQ multiplex PCR, and the TCRdb table lists in-frame clones only, not all of them. The table lists roughly 100,000 clones, over 75% of them singletons. The sample taken for sequencing was peripheral blood. Every receptor here comes from a woman at least 80 years old with acute or convalescent COVID-19.

The chain recombines TRBV5-5 with TRBJ1-1; 9 bases agree with TRBD1. After removal of 4 bases from V and 5 bases from J, the junction contained 9 bases not matched to a gene. Germline V gives CDR1 SGHKS, CDR2 YYEKEE (reference sequence). This CDR3 has 15 residues. In nucleotides, the CDR3 is TGTGCCAGCAGCCCCCCGGGACAGGGTAAGACTGAAGCTTTCTTT. It specifies CASSPPGQGKTEAFF.

This clone was recorded a few times. The chain employs TRBV6-5 and TRBJ1-2; 7 bases map to TRBD1. From germline, CDR1 is MNHEY and CDR2 SVGAGI. The V gene end was trimmed by 5 bases and the J gene end by 0 bases; junction bases not matched to a gene: 6. The CDR3 is 15 amino acids. The CDR3 DNA reads TGTGCCAGCAGTAGCCGGGACAGATCTAACTATGGCTACACCTTC. It codes for CASSSRDRSNYGYTF.

The CDR3 protein is CASSLGQGYMNTEAFF. In nucleotides, the CDR3 is TGCGCCAGCAGCTTGGGACAGGGCTACATGAACACTGAAGCTTTCTTT. The chain is built from TRBV5-1 and TRBJ1-1; 7 bases are shared with TRBD1. The V and J ends lost 0 bases and 0 bases, in that order; junction bases with no gene match: 5. Per germline, CDR1 SGHRS and CDR2 YFSETQ. This CDR3 has 16 amino acids.

The count of this clone is one. This chain connects TRBV3-1 (or the pseudogene TRBV3-2) to TRBJ1-4, with 9 bases that match TRBD1. The CDR3 runs 16 residues. Unmatched junction bases numbered 7, after V lost 0 bases and J lost 8 bases. Germline CDR1 and CDR2: LGHDT and YNNKEL (reference sequence). DNA of the CDR3: TGTGCCAGCAGCCAAGATAGGACAGGGGCAGGGGAAAAACTGTTTTTT. Protein sequence: CASSQDRTGAGEKLFF.

The V call is TRBV28, the J call TRBJ1-2; tentative D call: TRBD1 (5 bases). V gave up 2 bases and J gave up 7 bases, with 8 bases separating them. This CDR3 has 12 amino acids. The germline V gene encodes CDR1 MDHEN and CDR2 SYDVKM. The CDR3 loop is CASSLLGVGYTF. The CDR3 DNA reads TGTGCCAGCAGTTTACTAGGGGTTGGCTACACCTTC.

This clone turned up a few times. V gene TRBV5-1 combines with J gene TRBJ2-2; 7 bases agree with TRBD1. J gave up 4 bases and V 0 bases, and 3 bases lay outside the gene matches. The CDR3 runs to 15 residues. Per germline, CDR1 SGHRS and CDR2 YFSETQ. Here the CDR3 reads CASSLGGGGTGELFF. The CDR3 DNA reads TGCGCCAGCAGCTTGGGAGGGGGCGGCACCGGGGAGCTGTTTTTT.

The chain joins TRBV4-1 to TRBJ2-5; D is unclear. V dropped 4 bases and J dropped 5 bases, with 11 bases sitting between them. The CDR3 runs 13 residues. The germline CDR1 and CDR2 sequences are MGHRA and YSYEKL. The CDR3 region is CASSLTVWETQYF. The CDR3 DNA sequence: TGCGCCAGCAGCCTAACAGTCTGGGAGACCCAGTACTTC.

This chain joins TRBV19 and TRBJ2-1; D is possibly TRBD1 (6 bases). V lost 5 bases, J lost 1 base, and 12 bases lay in between. Germline loops: CDR1 LNHDA, CDR2 SQIVND (reference sequence). The CDR3 loop spans 15 amino acids. In nucleotides, the CDR3 is TGTGCCAGTAGTCCCCGGACAGTTTCCTACAATGAGCAGTTCTTC. It translates to CASSPRTVSYNEQFF.

The chain couples TRBV20-1 to TRBJ1-1; D is possibly TRBD1 (5 bases). The length of the CDR3 is 13 residues. Trimming pared 3 bases from V and 4 bases from J, leaving 12 bases between. CDR1 and CDR2 (germline): DFQATT, SNEGSKA (reference sequence). The CDR3: CSASRGGSTEAFF. CDR3 bases: TGCAGTGCTAGTCGGGGGGGGAGCACTGAAGCTTTCTTT.

This chain connects TRBV5-1 to TRBJ1-6; maybe TRBD1 (5 bases). Looked up from germline, CDR1 is SGHRS and CDR2 is YFSETQ. V was cut by 0 bases and J by 11 bases, with 15 bases left in between. The CDR3 is made up of 15 amino acids. Written as DNA, the CDR3 is TGCGCCAGCAGCTTGGGATCGCAGGGCTCTACACCCCTCCACTTT. Protein: CASSLGSQGSTPLHF.

There are a few counts of this clone. This chain uses TRBV2 with TRBJ1-5, with D possibly matching TRBD1 (5 bases). V was cut by 1 base and J by 2 bases, with 9 bases left in between. Germline V gene data show CDR1 as SNHLY and CDR2 as FYNNEI. This CDR3 is 15 amino acids long. For the CDR3, the DNA is TGTGCCAGCAGTGAAGGTCTAGGGGGCAATCAGCCCCAGCATTTT. The encoded protein is CASSEGLGGNQPQHF.

The chain carries TRBV6-5 and TRBJ1-1, with D unresolved. The germline V and J ends were trimmed by 6 bases and 5 bases, with 10 bases remaining between them. This CDR3 has 12 amino acids. Per germline, CDR1 MNHEY and CDR2 SVGAGI. DNA of the CDR3: TGTGCCAGCAGGGGAGTGGGTACTGAAGCTTTCTTT. Amino acids: CASRGVGTEAFF.

V is TRBV11-2 and J is TRBJ2-5; tentatively, D is TRBD2 (6 bases). Trimming removed 5 bases from V and 2 bases from J, with 15 bases in between. The V gene's germline CDR1 is SGHAT and CDR2 FQNNGV. The CDR3 is 15 amino acids. The CDR3 DNA sequence: TGTGCCAGCAGCCGAGCGGGTGTATGGCAAGAGACCCAGTACTTC. This codes for CASSRAGVWQETQYF.

The chain recombines TRBV9 with TRBJ1-6, with D possibly being TRBD1 (5 bases). The CDR3 has 14 residues. Germline V gives CDR1 SGDLS, CDR2 YYNGEE. The germline V and J ends were trimmed by 0 bases and 9 bases, with 10 bases remaining between them. The DNA of the CDR3 is TGTGCCAGCAGCGTAGGGGGGGACGGTTCACCCCTCCACTTT. It is translated as CASSVGGDGSPLHF.

The chain has TRBV10-3 and TRBJ2-3; 13 nucleotides line up with TRBD2. The J segment lost 5 bases and the V segment lost 2 bases, leaving 4 bases of the junction unmatched. Germline CDR1 and CDR2: ENHRY and SYGVKD. This CDR3 has 16 amino acids. As DNA, the CDR3 is TGTGCCATCAGTGAGCAACTAGCGGGGGGGAGAGATACGCAGTATTTT. Translated, it gives CAISEQLAGGRDTQYF.

This rearrangement joins TRBV7-9 to TRBJ2-7, with D maybe TRBD2 (6 bases). The CDR3 extends over 14 amino acids. Germline V gives CDR1 SEHNR, CDR2 FQNEAQ (reference sequence). The CDR3: CAAASGAAAYEQYF. DNA for the CDR3: TGTGCAGCAGCGTCGGGAGCGGCGGCCTACGAGCAGTACTTC.

V usage is TRBV7-9 and J usage is TRBJ1-2; no reliable D call. This CDR3 region has 14 residues. CDR1 SEHNR and CDR2 FQNEAQ come from the germline V gene (reference sequence). The V end was cut by 4 bases, the J end by 8 bases, with 17 bases between. For the CDR3, the DNA is TGTGCCAGCAGCTCCCCGACGGCGATGGGCGGCTACACCTTC. Amino acids: CASSSPTAMGGYTF.

This rearrangement joins TRBV7-2 to TRBJ2-5; 7 nucleotides agree with TRBD1. Unmatched junction bases numbered 10, after V lost 1 base and J lost 5 bases. The CDR3 extends over 16 amino acids. Germline CDR1 and CDR2: SGHTA and FQGNSA. CDR3 nucleotide sequence: TGTGCCAGCAGCTTAGAGGGGGCTGTATTCTTTGAGACCCAGTACTTC. It codes for CASSLEGAVFFETQYF.